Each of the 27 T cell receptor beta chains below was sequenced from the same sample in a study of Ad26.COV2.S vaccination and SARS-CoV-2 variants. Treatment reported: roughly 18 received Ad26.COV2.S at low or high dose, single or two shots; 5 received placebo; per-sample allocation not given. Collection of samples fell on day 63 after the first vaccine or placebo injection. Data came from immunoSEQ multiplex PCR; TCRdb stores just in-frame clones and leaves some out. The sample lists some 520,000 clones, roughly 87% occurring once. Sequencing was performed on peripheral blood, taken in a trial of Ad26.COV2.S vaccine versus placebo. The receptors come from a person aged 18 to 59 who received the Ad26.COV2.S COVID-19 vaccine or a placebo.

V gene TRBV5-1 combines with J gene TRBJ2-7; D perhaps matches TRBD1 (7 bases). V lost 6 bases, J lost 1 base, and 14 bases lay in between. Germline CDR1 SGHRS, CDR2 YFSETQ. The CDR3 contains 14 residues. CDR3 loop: CASNTEGASYEQYF. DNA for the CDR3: TGCGCCAGCAACACGGAGGGGGCGTCCTACGAGCAGTACTTC.

The CDR3 here is CASSQDFVPGNTIYF. The DNA of the CDR3 is TGCGCCAGCAGCCAAGATTTTGTCCCGGGAAACACCATATATTTT. The rearrangement links TRBV4-3 to TRBJ1-3; unclear D gene. Germline CDR1 LGHNA, CDR2 YSLEER. This CDR3 comprises 15 residues. Deletions cut 0 bases from V and 4 bases from J, with 10 bases between.

Written as DNA, the CDR3 is TGTGCCAGCAGCCAATCTAGACAGATCGTCTATGGCTACACCTTC. This translates into CASSQSRQIVYGYTF. This sequence joins TRBV3-1 (or the pseudogene TRBV3-2) and TRBJ1-2; TRBD1 might be the D (5 bases). V lost 2 bases and J lost 4, with 14 bases in between. CDR1 is LGHDT, CDR2 YNNKEL, per germline (reference sequence). The CDR3 is 15 residues long.

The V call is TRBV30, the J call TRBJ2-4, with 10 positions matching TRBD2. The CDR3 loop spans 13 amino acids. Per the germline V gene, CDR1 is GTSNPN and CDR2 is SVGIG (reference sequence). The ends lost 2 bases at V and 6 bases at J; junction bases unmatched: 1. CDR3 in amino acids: CAWSPSGRNIQYF. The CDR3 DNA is TGTGCCTGGAGTCCTAGCGGGAGAAACATTCAGTACTTC.

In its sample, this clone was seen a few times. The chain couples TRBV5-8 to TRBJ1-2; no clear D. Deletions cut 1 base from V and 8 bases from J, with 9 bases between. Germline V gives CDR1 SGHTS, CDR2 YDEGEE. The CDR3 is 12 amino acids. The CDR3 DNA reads TGTGCCAGCAGCTTGAACGGGCCGGGCTACACCTTC. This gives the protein CASSLNGPGYTF. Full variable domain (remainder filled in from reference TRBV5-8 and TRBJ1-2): EAGVTQSPTHLIKTRGQQATLRCSPISGHTSVYWYQQALGLGLQFLLWYDEGEERNRGNFPPRFSGRQFPNYSSELNVNALELEDSALYLCASSLNGPGYTFGSGTRLTVV.

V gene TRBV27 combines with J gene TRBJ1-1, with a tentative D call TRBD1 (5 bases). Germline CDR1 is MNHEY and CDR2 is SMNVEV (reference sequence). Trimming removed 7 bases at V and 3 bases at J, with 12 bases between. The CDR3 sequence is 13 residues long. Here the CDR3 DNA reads TGTGCCAGCAAGGGGACGGGGGACACTGAAGCTTTCTTT. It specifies CASKGTGDTEAFF.

CDR3 nucleotide sequence: TGTGCCATCAGTGAGGTCCTCACAGATACGCAGTATTTT. Translation gives CAISEVLTDTQYF. The chain uses TRBV10-3 and TRBJ2-3, with D uncertain. Trimming shortened V by 2 bases and J by 2 bases, and 5 bases separated the two germline ends. CDR3 length: 13 residues. CDR1 is ENHRY, CDR2 SYGVKD, per germline.

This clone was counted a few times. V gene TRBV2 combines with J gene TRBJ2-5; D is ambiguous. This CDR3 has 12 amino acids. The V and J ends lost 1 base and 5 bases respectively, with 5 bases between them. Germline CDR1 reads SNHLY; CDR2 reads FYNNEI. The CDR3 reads CASSEVRETQYF. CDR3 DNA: TGTGCCAGCAGTGAAGTAAGGGAGACCCAGTACTTC.

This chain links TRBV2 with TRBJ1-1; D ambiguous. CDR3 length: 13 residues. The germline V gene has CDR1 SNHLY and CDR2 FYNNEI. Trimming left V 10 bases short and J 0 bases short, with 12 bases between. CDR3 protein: CANGRGMNTEAFF. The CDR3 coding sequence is TGTGCCAACGGAAGAGGGATGAACACTGAAGCTTTCTTT.

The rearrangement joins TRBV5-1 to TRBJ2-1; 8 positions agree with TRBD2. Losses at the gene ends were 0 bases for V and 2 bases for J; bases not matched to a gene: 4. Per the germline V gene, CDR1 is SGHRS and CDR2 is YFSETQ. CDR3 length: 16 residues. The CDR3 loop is CASSLVAGGTYNEQFF. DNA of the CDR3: TGCGCCAGCAGCTTGGTGGCGGGAGGAACCTACAATGAGCAGTTCTTC.

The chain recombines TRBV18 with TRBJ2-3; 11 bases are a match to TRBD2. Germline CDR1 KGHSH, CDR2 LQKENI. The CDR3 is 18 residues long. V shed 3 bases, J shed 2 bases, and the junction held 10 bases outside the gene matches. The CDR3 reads CASSPTPWTSGYTDTQYF. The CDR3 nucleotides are TGTGCCAGCTCACCCACTCCCTGGACTAGCGGGTACACAGATACGCAGTATTTT.

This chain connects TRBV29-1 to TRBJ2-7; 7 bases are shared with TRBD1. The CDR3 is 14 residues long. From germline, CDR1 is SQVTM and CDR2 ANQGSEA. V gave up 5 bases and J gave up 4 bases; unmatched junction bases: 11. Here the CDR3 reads CSVSGGPGQYEQYF. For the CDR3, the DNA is TGCAGCGTTTCAGGGGGTCCTGGCCAATACGAGCAGTACTTC.

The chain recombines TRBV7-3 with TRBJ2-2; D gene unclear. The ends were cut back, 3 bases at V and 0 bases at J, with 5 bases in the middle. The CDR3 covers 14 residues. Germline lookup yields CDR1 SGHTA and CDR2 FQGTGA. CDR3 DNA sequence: TGTGCCAGCAGCTTCAAACCGAACACCGGGGAGCTGTTTTTT. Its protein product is CASSFKPNTGELFF.

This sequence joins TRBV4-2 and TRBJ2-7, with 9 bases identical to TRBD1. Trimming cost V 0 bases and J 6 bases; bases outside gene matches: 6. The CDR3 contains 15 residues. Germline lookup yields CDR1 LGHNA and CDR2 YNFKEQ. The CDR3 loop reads CASSQEGQGVSEQYF. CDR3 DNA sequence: TGTGCCAGCAGCCAAGAGGGACAGGGAGTATCCGAGCAGTACTTC.

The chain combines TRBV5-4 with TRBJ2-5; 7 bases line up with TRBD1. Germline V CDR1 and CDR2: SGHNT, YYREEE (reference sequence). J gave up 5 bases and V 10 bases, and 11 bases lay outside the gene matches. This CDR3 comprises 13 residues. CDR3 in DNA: TGTGCCTTTCGACAGGGATTGGGGGAGACCCAGTACTTC. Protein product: CAFRQGLGETQYF.

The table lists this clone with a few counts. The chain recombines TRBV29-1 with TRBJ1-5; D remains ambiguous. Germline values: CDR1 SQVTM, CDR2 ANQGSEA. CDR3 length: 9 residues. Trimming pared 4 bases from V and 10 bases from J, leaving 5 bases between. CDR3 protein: CSVGYPQHF. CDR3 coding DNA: TGCAGCGTTGGCTATCCCCAGCATTTT.

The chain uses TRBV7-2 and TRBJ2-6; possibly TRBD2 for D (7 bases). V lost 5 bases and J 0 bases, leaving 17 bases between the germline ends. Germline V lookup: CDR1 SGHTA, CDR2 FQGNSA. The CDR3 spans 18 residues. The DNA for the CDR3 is TGTGCCAGCAGCCACTTTGGGGGGGCCAACTCTGGGGCCAACGTCCTGACTTTC. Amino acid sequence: CASSHFGGANSGANVLTF.

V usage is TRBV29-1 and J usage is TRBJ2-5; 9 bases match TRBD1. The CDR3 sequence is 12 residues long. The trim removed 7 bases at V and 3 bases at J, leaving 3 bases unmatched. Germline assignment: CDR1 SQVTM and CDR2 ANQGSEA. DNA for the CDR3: TGCAGCGGACGGACAGGGGAAGAGACCCAGTACTTC. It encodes CSGRTGEETQYF.

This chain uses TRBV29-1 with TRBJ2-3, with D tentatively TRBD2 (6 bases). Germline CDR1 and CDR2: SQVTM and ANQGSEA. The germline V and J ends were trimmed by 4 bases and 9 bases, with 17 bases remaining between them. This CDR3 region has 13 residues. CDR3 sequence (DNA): TGCAGCGTTGGGGGCGGGACCGTAGGCACGCAGTATTTT. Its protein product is CSVGGGTVGTQYF.

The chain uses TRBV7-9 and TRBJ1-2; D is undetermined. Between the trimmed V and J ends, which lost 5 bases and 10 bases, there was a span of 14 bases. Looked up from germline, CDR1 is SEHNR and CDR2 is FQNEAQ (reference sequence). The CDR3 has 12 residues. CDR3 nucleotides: TGTGCCAGCAGCCCGGTAGCGGTAAACTACACCTTC. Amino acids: CASSPVAVNYTF.

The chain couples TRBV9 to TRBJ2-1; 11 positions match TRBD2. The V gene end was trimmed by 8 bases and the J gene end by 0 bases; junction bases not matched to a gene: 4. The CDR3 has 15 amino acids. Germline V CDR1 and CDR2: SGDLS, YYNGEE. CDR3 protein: CASGTSGSSYNEQFF. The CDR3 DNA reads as TGTGCCAGTGGGACTAGCGGAAGCTCCTACAATGAGCAGTTCTTC.

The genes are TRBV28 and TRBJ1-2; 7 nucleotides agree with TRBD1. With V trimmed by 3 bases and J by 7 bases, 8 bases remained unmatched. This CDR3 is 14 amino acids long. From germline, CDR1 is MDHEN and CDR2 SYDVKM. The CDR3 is CASSFRGGGVGYTF. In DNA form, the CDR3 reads TGTGCCAGCAGTTTCCGCGGAGGGGGCGTTGGCTACACCTTC.

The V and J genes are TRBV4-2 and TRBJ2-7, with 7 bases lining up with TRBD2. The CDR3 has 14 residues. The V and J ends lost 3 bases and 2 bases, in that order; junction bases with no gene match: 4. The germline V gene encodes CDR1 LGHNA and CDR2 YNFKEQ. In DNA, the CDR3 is TGTGCCAGCAGCCACTCGGGGGGTACCTACGAGCAGTACTTC. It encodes CASSHSGGTYEQYF.

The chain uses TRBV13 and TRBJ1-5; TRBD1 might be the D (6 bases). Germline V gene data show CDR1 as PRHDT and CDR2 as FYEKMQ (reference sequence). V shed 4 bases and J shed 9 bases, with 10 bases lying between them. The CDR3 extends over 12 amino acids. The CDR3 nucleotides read TGTGCCAGCAGCTCCCAGGGGCCGCCCCAGCATTTT. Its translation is CASSSQGPPQHF.

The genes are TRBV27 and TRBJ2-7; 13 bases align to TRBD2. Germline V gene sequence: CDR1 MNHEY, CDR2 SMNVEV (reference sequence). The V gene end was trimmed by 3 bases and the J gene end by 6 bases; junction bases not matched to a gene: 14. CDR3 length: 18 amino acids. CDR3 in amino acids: CASSFLPGWTSGSSEQYF. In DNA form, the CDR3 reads TGTGCCAGCAGTTTCCTCCCCGGTTGGACTAGCGGGAGCTCCGAGCAGTACTTC.

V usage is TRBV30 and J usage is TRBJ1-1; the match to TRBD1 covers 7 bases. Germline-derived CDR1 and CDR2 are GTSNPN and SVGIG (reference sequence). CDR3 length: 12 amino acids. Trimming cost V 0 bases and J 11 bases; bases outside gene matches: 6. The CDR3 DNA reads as TGTGCCTGGAGTGTTGACAGGGTGGTTGCTTTCTTT. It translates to CAWSVDRVVAFF.

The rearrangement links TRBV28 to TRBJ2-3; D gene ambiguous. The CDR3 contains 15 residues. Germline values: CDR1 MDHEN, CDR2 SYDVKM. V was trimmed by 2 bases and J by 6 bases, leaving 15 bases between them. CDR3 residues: CASSLSSWPTDTQYF. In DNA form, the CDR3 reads TGTGCCAGCAGTTTAAGTTCTTGGCCCACTGATACGCAGTATTTT.